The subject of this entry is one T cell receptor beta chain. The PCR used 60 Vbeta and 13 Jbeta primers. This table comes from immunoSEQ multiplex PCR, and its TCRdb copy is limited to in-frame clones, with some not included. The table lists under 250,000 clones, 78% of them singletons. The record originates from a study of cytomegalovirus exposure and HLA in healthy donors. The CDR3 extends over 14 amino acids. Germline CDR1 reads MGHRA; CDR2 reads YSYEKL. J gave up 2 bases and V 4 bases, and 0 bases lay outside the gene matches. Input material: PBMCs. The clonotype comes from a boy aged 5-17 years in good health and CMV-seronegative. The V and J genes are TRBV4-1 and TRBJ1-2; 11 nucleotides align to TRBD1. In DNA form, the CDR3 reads TGCGCCAGCAGCCGGACAGGGGGCAACTATGGCTACACCTTC. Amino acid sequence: CASSRTGGNYGYTF.